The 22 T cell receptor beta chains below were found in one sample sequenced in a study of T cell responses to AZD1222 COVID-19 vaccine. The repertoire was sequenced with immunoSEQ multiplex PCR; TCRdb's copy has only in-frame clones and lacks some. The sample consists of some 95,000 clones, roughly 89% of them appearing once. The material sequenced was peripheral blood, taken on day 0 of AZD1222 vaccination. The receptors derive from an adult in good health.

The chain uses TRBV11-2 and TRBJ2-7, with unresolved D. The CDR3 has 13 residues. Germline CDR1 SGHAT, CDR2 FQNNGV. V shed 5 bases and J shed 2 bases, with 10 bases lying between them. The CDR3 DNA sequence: TGTGCCAGCAGCCCCTTCACCCCCTACGAGCAGTACTTC. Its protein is CASSPFTPYEQYF.

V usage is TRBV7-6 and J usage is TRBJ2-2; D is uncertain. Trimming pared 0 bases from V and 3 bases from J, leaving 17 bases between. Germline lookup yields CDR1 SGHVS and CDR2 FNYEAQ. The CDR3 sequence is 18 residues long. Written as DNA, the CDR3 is TGTGCCAGCAGCTTAGCCAGCCCCGGACGAGTGTACACCGGGGAGCTGTTTTTT. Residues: CASSLASPGRVYTGELFF. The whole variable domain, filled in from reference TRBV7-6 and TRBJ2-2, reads GAGVSQSPRYKVTKRGQDVALRCDPISGHVSLYWYRQALGQGPEFLTYFNYEAQQDKSGLPNDRFSAERPEGSISTLTIQRTEQRDSAMYRCASSLASPGRVYTGELFFGEGSRLTVL.

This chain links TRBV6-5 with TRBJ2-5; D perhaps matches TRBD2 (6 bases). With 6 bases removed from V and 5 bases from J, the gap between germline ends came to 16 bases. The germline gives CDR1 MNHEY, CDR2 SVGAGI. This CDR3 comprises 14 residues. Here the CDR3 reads CASRPRLGGETQYF. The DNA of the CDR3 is TGTGCCAGCAGGCCGAGACTAGGAGGGGAGACCCAGTACTTC.

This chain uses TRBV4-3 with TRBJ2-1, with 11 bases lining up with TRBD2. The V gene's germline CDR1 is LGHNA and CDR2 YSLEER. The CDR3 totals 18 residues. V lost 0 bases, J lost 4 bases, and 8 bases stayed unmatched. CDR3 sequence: CASSQELHSGGDYNEQFF. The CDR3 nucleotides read TGCGCCAGCAGCCAAGAACTCCATAGCGGGGGGGATTACAATGAGCAGTTCTTC.

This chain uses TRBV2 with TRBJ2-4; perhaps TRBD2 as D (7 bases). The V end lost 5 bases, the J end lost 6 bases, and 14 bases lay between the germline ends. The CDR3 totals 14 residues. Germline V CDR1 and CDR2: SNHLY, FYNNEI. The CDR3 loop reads CASSPGGGGNIQYF. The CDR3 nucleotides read TGTGCCAGCAGTCCCGGGGGCGGGGGAAACATTCAGTACTTC.

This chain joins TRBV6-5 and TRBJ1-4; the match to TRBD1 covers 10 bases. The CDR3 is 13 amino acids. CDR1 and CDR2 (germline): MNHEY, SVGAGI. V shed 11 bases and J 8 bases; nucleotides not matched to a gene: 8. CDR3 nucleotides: TGTGCCGTCCGACAGGGGGCTAGGGAAAAACTGTTTTTT. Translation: CAVRQGAREKLFF.

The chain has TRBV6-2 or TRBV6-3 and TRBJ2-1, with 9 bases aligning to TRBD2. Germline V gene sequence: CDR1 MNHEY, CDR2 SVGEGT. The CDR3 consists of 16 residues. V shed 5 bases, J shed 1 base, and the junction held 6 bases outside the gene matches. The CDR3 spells CASSLHGLASYNEQFF. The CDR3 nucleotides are TGTGCCAGCAGTCTCCACGGACTAGCGTCCTACAATGAGCAGTTCTTC.

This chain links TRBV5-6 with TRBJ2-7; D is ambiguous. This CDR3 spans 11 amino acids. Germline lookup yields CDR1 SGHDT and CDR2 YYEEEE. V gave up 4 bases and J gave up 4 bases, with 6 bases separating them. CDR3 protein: CASSTNYEQYF. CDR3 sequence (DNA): TGTGCCAGCAGCACTAATTACGAGCAGTACTTC. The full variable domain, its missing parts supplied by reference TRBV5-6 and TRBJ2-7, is DAGVTQSPTHLIKTRGQQVTLRCSPKSGHDTVSWYQQALGQGPQFIFQYYEEEERQRGNFPDRFSGHQFPNYSSELNVNALLLGDSALYLCASSTNYEQYFGPGTRLTVT.

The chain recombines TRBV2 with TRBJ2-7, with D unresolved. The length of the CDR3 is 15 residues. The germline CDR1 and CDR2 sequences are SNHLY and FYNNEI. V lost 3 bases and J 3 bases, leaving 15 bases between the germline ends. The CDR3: CASSDRSGSRYEQYF. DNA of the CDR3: TGTGCCAGCAGTGATAGGTCGGGCAGCCGCTACGAGCAGTACTTC. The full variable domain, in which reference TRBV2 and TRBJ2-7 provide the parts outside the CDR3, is EPEVTQTPSHQVTQMGQEVILRCVPISNHLYFYWYRQILGQKVEFLVSFYNNEISEKSEIFDDQFSVERPDGSNFTLKIRSTKLEDSAMYFCASSDRSGSRYEQYFGPGTRLTVT.

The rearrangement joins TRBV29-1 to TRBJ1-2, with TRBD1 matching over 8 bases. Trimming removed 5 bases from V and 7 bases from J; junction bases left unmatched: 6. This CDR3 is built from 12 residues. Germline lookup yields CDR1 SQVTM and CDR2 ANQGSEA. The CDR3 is CSVMQGAVGYTF. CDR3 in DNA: TGCAGCGTTATGCAGGGGGCGGTTGGCTACACCTTC. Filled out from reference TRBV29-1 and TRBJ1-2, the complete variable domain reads SAVISQKPSRDICQRGTSLTIQCQVDSQVTMMFWYRQQPGQSLTLIATANQGSEATYESGFVIDKFPISRPNLTFSTLTVSNMSPEDSSIYLCSVMQGAVGYTFGSGTRLTVV.

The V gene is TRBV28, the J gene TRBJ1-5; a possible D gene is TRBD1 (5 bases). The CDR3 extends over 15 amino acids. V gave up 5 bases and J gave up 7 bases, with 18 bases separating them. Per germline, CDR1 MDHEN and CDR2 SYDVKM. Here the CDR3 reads CASSHDSSGWQPQHF. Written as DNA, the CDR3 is TGTGCCAGCAGTCACGACAGTTCTGGTTGGCAGCCCCAGCATTTT.

In DNA, the CDR3 is TGTGCCAGCAGTTACCGGGACAGGGGTGAAGCTTTCTTT. Its translation is CASSYRDRGEAFF. V gene TRBV27 combines with J gene TRBJ1-1, with 10 bases identical to TRBD1. With 4 bases clipped from V and 7 bases from J, the junction kept 3 bases outside the gene matches. Germline V CDR1 and CDR2: MNHEY, SMNVEV (reference sequence). The CDR3 covers 13 residues.

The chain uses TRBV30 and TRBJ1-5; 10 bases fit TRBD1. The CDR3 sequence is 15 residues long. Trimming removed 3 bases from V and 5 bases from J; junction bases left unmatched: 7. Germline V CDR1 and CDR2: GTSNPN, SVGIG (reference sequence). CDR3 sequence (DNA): TGTGCCTGGAGCCCGGGACAGGGGTTCTATCAGCCCCAGCATTTT. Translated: CAWSPGQGFYQPQHF.

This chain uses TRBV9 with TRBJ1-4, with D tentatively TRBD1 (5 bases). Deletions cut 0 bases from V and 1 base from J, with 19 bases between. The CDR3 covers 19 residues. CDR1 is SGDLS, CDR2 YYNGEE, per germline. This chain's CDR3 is CASSVGPGTGIQTNEKLFF. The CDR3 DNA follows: TGTGCCAGCAGCGTAGGTCCCGGCACAGGAATTCAAACTAATGAAAAACTGTTTTTT. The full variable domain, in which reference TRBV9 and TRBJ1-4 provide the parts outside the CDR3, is DSGVTQTPKHLITATGQRVTLRCSPRSGDLSVYWYQQSLDQGLQFLIQYYNGEERAKGNILERFSAQQFPDLHSELNLSSLELGDSALYFCASSVGPGTGIQTNEKLFFGSGTQLSVL.

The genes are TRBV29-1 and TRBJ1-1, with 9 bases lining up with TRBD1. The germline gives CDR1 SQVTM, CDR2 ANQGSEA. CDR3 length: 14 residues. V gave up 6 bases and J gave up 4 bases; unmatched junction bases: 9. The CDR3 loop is CSVARDRVGTEAFF. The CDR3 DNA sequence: TGCAGCGTCGCCAGGGACAGGGTGGGCACTGAAGCTTTCTTT.

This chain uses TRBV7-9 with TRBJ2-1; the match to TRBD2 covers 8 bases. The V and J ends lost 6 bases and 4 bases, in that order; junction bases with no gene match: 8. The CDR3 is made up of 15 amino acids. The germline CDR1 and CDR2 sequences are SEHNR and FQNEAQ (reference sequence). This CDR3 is CASSKAGATYNEQFF. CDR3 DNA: TGTGCCAGCAGTAAAGCGGGGGCTACATACAATGAGCAGTTCTTC.

The CDR3 nucleotides are TGTGCCAGCAGCCCCGGCCGGGCCGTGGAAGGCTACACCTTC. As protein: CASSPGRAVEGYTF. V and J are TRBV3-1 (or the pseudogene TRBV3-2) and TRBJ1-2; the D is unclear. V gave up 4 bases and J gave up 8 bases, with 17 bases separating them. Germline lookup yields CDR1 LGHDT and CDR2 YNNKEL (reference sequence). CDR3 length equals 14 residues.

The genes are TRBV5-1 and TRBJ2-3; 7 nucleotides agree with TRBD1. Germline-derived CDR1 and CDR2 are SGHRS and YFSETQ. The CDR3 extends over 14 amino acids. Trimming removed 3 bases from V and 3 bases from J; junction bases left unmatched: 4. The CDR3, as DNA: TGCGCCAGCAGCTCCGAGACAGGGACAGATACGCAGTATTTT. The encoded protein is CASSSETGTDTQYF.

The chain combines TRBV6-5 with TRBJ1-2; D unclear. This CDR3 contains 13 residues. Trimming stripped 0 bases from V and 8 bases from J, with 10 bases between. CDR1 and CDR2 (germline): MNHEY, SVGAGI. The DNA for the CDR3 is TGTGCCAGCAGTTACTCGCCAGGCGTGGGCTACACCTTC. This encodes CASSYSPGVGYTF.

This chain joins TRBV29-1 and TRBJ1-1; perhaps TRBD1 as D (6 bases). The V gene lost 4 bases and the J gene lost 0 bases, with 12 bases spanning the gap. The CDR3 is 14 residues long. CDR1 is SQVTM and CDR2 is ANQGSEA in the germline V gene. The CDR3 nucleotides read TGCAGCGTTGGGAGGGGGATTCTGAACACTGAAGCTTTCTTT. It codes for CSVGRGILNTEAFF.

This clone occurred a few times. DNA of the CDR3: TGTGCCAGCAGCTCCCGGCCGGGACAGACCACCTATGGCTACACCTTC. It yields the protein CASSSRPGQTTYGYTF. This chain joins TRBV27 and TRBJ1-2; TRBD1 matches at 7 bases. V shed 6 bases, J shed 4 bases, and the junction held 14 bases outside the gene matches. The CDR3 loop spans 16 amino acids. Germline V gene lookup returns CDR1 MNHEY and CDR2 SMNVEV (reference sequence).

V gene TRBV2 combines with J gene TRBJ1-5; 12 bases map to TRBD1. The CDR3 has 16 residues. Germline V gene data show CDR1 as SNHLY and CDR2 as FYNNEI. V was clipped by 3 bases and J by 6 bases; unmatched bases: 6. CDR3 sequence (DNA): TGTGCCAGCAGTGACCCGGGACAGGGGGCTCGTCAGCCCCAGCATTTT. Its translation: CASSDPGQGARQPQHF.